One T cell receptor beta chain is described in this entry. Its antigen remains unknown. These data are taken from a study of cytomegalovirus exposure and HLA in healthy donors. General observations from the study: It was in a later analysis that TCR association rates were seen to vary by HLA locus, highest for DRB1 and lowest for HLA-C. HLA alleles were associated with fewer than 20,000 TCR beta sequences in a later analysis at 0.05 false discovery rate.

The PCR ran on 60 Vbeta and 13 Jbeta primers. Study processing details: Some 10 million shared chains were among the approximately 76 million unique TCR beta chains that a later analysis counted. TCRdb's table, derived via immunoSEQ multiplex PCR, lists solely in-frame clones and lacks some. V and J calls and clone size come straight from that table; D and trimming were deduced from the DNA. The table has more than 95,000 clones, approximately 80% seen once. This TCR was recovered from a man under 40 in good health and CMV-seropositive. Material: PBMCs.

The CDR3: CASASIQVTDTQYF. CDR3 nucleotide sequence: TGCGCCAGCGCCAGCATTCAGGTCACAGATACGCAGTATTTT. The gene calls are TRBV5-1 and TRBJ2-3; no clear D gene. Germline V CDR1 and CDR2: SGHRS, YFSETQ. CDR3 size: 14 residues. Deletions cut 7 bases from V and 2 bases from J, with 14 bases between.